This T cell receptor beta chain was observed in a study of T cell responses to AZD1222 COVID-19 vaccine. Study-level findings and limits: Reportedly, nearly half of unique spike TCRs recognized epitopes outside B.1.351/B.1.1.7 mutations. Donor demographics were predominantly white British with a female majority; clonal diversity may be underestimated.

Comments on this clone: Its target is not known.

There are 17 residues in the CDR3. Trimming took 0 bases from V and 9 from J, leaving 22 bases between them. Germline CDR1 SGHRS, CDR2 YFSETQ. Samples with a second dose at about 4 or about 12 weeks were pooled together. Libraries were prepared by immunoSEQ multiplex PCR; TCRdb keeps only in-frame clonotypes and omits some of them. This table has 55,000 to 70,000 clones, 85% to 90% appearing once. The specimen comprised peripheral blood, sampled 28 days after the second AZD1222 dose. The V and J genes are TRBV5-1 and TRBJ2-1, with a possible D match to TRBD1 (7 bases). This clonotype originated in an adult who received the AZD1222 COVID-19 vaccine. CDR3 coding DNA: TGCGCCAGCAGCTTGGACTTGGCGACAGGGACTTGGGGTGAGCAGTTCTTC. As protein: CASSLDLATGTWGEQFF.